The text below deals with one T cell receptor beta chain. The sample holds other DNA sequences that translate to the same CDR3. Healthy bone marrow donors made up the donor group. This specimen comes from a study of cytomegalovirus exposure and HLA in healthy donors. Overall study: Earlier sequencing of about 200 million T cells yielded nearly 120 million unique TCR beta sequences.

V lost 0 bases to trimming and J lost 0 bases, with 7 bases between them. CDR1 is SGHRS, CDR2 YFSETQ, per germline. The CDR3 consists of 15 residues. Both 60 Vbeta primers and 13 Jbeta primers went into the PCR. In the original analysis: A follow-up analysis tallied 73 million or so unique TCR beta chains, roughly 11 million shared. The method was immunoSEQ multiplex PCR; TCRdb's version includes in-frame clones alone and lacks a portion of them. V, J and clone size reflect that table, while D and trimming were determined from the DNA. The sample holds 120,000 to 150,000 clones, roughly 80% seen once.

Sequencing input: PBMCs. The rearrangement uses TRBV5-1 and TRBJ2-4; TRBD2 might be the D (6 bases). This TCR was recovered from a man aged 35-49 years in good health and CMV-seropositive. CDR3 coding DNA: TGCGCCAGCAGCTTGGCAGCGGGAGCCAAAAACATTCAGTACTTC. Amino acid sequence: CASSLAAGAKNIQYF.